This entry describes one T cell receptor beta chain. What it binds is unknown. This specimen belongs to a study of long-term antiretroviral therapy in people with HIV. An immunoSEQ assay, version v3.0, was performed at survey level. Target depth was roughly 35,000-55,000 T-cell genomes per sample. Clones were sequenced by immunoSEQ multiplex PCR, and TCRdb holds only the in-frame ones, with some missing. The table has tens of thousands of clones, more than 85% seen once. V lost 2 bases and J 10 bases, leaving 16 bases between the germline ends. The CDR3 is 14 residues long. The germline V gene encodes CDR1 SGDLS and CDR2 YYNGEE. Study outcomes and limitations: Once patients were on ART, diversity went higher but still fell short of transplant donor controls. Clonal populations expanded prior to ART predominated within the repertoire at all time points. Older ART regimens may have been in use when blood was drawn between about 2003 and 2017.

This receptor was identified in a middle-aged woman with HIV. The specimen was unsorted PBMCs, collected 7.6 years after starting antiretroviral therapy. The V gene is TRBV9, the J gene TRBJ1-3; D gene uncertain. CDR3 sequence: CASSVETSGLTIYF. The CDR3 DNA reads as TGTGCCAGCAGCGTCGAAACTTCTGGGTTGACCATATATTTT.